This T cell receptor (beta chain) emerged from a study of shared clonotypes between healthy human individuals. Study-wide findings and caveats: Among several donors, approximately 5% of naive CD4 clonotypes were found in common. Naive subsets generally exceeded memory subsets in estimated richness.

In regard to this clone: Its antigen is unidentified.

The CDR3 sequence is 15 residues long. Per the germline V gene, CDR1 is SGHAT and CDR2 is FQNNGV. The protocol was immunoSEQ multiplex PCR, while the TCRdb copy is restricted to in-frame clones and leaves out a portion. This table holds over 2 million clones, 90% to 95% found once. The chain combines TRBV11-2 with TRBJ2-5; D may correspond to TRBD1 or TRBD2 (5 bases each). The assigned J gene may be wrong: the sequence end matches TRBJ2-7 better. Sequencing was performed on naive CD4+ T cells sorted from blood. The sample's subset: CD45RA+ positively selected. The TCR comes from a young man in good health. The CDR3 loop reads CASSLFRDVAYEQYF. The CDR3 nucleotides read TGTGCCAGCAGCTTATTTCGGGACGTAGCCTACGAGCAGTACTTC.